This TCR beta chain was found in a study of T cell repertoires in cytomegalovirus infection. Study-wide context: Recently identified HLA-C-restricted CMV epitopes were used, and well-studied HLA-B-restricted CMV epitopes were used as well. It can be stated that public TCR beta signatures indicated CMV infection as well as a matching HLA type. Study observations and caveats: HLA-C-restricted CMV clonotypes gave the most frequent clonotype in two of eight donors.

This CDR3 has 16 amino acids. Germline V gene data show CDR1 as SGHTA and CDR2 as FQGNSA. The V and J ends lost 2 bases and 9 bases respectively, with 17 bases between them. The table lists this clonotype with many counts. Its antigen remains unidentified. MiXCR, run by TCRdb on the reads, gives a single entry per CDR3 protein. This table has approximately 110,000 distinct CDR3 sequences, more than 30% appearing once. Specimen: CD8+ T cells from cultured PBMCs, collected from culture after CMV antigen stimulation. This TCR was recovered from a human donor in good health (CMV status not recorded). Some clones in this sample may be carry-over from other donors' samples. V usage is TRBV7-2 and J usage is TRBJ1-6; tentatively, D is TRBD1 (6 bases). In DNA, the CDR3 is TGTGCCAGCAGCTTATCGACAGGATACGATGGTTCACCCCTCCACTTT. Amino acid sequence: CASSLSTGYDGSPLHF.